This TCR beta chain is from a study of early T cells in non-severe SARS-CoV-2 infection. Turning to the study itself: With bulk RNA from unsorted whole blood as input, sequencing yielded unpaired chains.

This clonotype was seen ten or more times. Germline lookup yields CDR1 KGHDR and CDR2 SFDVKD. The CDR3 extends over 17 amino acids. Trimming took 5 bases from V and 4 from J; bases not matched to a gene: 13. TCRdb re-analysed the 5' RACE reads in MiXCR, keeping a single row per CDR3 protein. The sample has tens of thousands of distinct CDR3 sequences; 4.5% are singletons. This TCR came from an adult who was a healthcare worker with PCR-confirmed SARS-CoV-2 infection or an uninfected control (not recorded which). The chain combines TRBV24-1 with TRBJ2-3, with TRBD1 matching 8 bases. The sequencing input was whole blood. CDR3 DNA sequence: TGTGCCACCAGTGGGCAGGGGGCCGATGGGTTGGCAGATACGCAGTATTTT. This sequence encodes CATSGQGADGLADTQYF.